Presented here are 10 T cell receptor beta chains from one specimen sequenced in a study of T cells after yellow fever vaccination. MiXCR, applied by TCRdb to the 5' RACE reads, yields one record per CDR3 protein. The data show 110,000 or so distinct CDR3 sequences, 7.2% seen once. The sample consisted of CD4+ T cells sorted from PBMCs, taken around 45 days after the first yellow fever vaccination. Receptor source: a man aged 18 to 30 who received the YFV17D yellow fever vaccine.

This clonotype was counted at least ten times. The chain combines TRBV11-2 with TRBJ2-1; no clear D gene. The V end lost 0 bases, the J end lost 8 bases, and 14 bases lay between the germline ends. Germline-derived CDR1 and CDR2 are SGHAT and FQNNGV. CDR3 length: 15 residues. Here the CDR3 reads CASSLDPGPVDEQFF. The CDR3 DNA follows: TGTGCCAGCAGCTTAGATCCGGGTCCTGTGGATGAGCAGTTCTTC.

Details on this clonotype: This clone may be a read error of a much larger clone one base away. The rearrangement uses TRBV5-8 and TRBJ2-5; possibly TRBD1 for D (6 bases). Germline loops: CDR1 SGHTS, CDR2 YDEGEE. The CDR3 loop spans 15 amino acids. The germline V and J ends were trimmed by 5 bases and 2 bases, with 16 bases remaining between them. The CDR3 DNA follows: TGTGCCAGCAGTCGCTACAGGGTCAGACAAGAGACCCAGTACTTC. Translation gives CASSRYRVRQETQYF.

The sample holds many counts of this clonotype. This rearrangement joins TRBV4-1 to TRBJ2-7; the D gene could be TRBD1 or TRBD2 (5 bases each). Germline assignment: CDR1 MGHRA and CDR2 YSYEKL. The CDR3 runs to 15 residues. The V end lost 2 bases, the J end lost 6 bases, and 17 bases lay between the germline ends. The DNA of the CDR3 is TGCGCCAGCAGCCAAAATTCCCCCGCCGGGGCCGAGCAGTACTTC. It yields the protein CASSQNSPAGAEQYF.

This clonotype was seen repeatedly, ten times or more. The chain has TRBV24-1 and TRBJ1-2; D remains unclear. The germline V gene has CDR1 KGHDR and CDR2 SFDVKD. The CDR3 extends over 13 amino acids. V was clipped by 7 bases and J by 4 bases, with 12 bases between them. This CDR3 is CATRRDAIYGYTF. The CDR3 DNA follows: TGTGCCACCAGGCGTGACGCCATCTATGGCTACACCTTC.

This clonotype was recorded many times. This chain joins TRBV20-1 and TRBJ1-5; maybe TRBD1 (5 bases). CDR1 is DFQATT and CDR2 is SNEGSKA in the germline V gene (reference sequence). This CDR3 region has 13 residues. DNA for the CDR3: TGCTCAATGGGGGGAAATAATAATCAGCCCCAGCATTTT. It translates to CSMGGNNNQPQHF.

The J gene is TRBJ2-3, the V gene TRBV3-1; possibly TRBD1 for D (7 bases). Trimming removed 6 bases from V and 3 bases from J, with 13 bases in between. The CDR3 runs to 14 residues. The germline CDR1 and CDR2 sequences are LGHDT and YNNKEL (reference sequence). The CDR3 coding sequence is TGTGCCAGCAGGCTACAGGGGAGGACAGATACGCAGTATTTT. Translated: CASRLQGRTDTQYF.

This clonotype came up many times. In DNA, the CDR3 is TGTGCCAGCAACGGGCGACAGAACAATCAGCCCCAGCATTTT. The encoded protein is CASNGRQNNQPQHF. This chain joins TRBV6-5 and TRBJ1-5; the D gene is possibly TRBD1 (5 bases). This CDR3 spans 14 amino acids. Per the germline V gene, CDR1 is MNHEY and CDR2 is SVGAGI. The V and J ends lost 7 bases and 3 bases respectively, with 13 bases between them.

In its sample, this clonotype was seen many times. This sequence joins TRBV25-1 and TRBJ2-3, with D perhaps matching TRBD2 (5 bases). The length of the CDR3 is 14 residues. From germline, CDR1 is MGHDK and CDR2 SYGVNS. Trimming removed 10 bases from V and 0 bases from J, with 14 bases in between. CDR3 DNA: TGTGCCACCTCGGACTCTCTTAGCACAGATACGCAGTATTTT. Its translation: CATSDSLSTDTQYF. The full variable domain, completed using reference TRBV25-1 and TRBJ2-3, is EADIYQTPRYLVIGTGKKITLECSQTMGHDKMYWYQQDPGMELHLIHYSYGVNSTEKGDLSSESTVSRIRTEHFPLTLESARPSHTSQYLCATSDSLSTDTQYFGPGTRLTVL.

The chain has TRBV5-4 and TRBJ2-3; 7 bases agree with TRBD2. The CDR3 has 15 amino acids. Per the germline V gene, CDR1 is SGHNT and CDR2 is YYREEE (reference sequence). Trimming cost V 5 bases and J 0 bases; bases outside gene matches: 6. As DNA, the CDR3 is TGTGCCAGCAGTCCAGCGGGAACTAGCACAGATACGCAGTATTTT. As protein: CASSPAGTSTDTQYF.

This clonotype was seen many times. This chain uses TRBV7-2 with TRBJ1-1; the match to TRBD1 covers 10 bases. The germline V gene has CDR1 SGHTA and CDR2 FQGNSA. The CDR3 consists of 16 residues. J gave up 4 bases and V 4 bases, and 9 bases lay outside the gene matches. The CDR3 region has the DNA TGTGCCAGCAGCTCCCCTCGACAGGGGGCTTCCACTGAAGCTTTCTTT. Amino acid sequence: CASSSPRQGASTEAFF.